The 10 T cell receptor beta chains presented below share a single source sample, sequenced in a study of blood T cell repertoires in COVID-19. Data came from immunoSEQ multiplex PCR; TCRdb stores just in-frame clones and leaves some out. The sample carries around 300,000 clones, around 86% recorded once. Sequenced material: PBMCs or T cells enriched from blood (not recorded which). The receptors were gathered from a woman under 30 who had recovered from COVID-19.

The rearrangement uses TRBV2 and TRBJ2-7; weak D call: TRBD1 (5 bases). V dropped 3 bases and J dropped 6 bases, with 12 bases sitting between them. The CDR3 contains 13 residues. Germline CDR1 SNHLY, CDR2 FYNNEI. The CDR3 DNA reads TGTGCCAGCAGTGACGGACAAGGCGGCGAGCAGTACTTC. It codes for CASSDGQGGEQYF.

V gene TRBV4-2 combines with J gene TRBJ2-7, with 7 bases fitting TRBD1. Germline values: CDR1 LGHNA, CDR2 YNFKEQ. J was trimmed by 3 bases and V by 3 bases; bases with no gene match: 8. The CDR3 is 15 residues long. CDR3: CASSQERDSNYEQYF. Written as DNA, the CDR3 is TGTGCCAGCAGCCAGGAAAGGGACAGCAACTACGAGCAGTACTTC.

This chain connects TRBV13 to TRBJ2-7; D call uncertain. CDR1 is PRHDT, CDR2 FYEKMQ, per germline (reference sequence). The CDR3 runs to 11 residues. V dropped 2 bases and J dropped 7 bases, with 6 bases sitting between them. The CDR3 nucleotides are TGTGCCAGCAGCTTACTTCGTGAGCAGTACTTC. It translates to CASSLLREQYF.

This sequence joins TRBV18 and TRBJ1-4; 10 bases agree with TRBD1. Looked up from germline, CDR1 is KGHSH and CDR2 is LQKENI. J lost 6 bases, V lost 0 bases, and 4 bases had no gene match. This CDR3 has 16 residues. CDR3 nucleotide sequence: TGTGCCAGCTCACCACCGGGACAGGGGATCCATGAAAAACTGTTTTTT. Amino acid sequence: CASSPPGQGIHEKLFF.

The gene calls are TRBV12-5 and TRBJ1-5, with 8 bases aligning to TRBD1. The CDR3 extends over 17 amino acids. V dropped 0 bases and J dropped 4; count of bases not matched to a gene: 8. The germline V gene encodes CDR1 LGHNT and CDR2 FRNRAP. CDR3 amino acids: CASGLVLQGATNQPQHF. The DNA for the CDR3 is TGTGCTAGTGGTTTGGTACTCCAGGGGGCGACTAATCAGCCCCAGCATTTT.

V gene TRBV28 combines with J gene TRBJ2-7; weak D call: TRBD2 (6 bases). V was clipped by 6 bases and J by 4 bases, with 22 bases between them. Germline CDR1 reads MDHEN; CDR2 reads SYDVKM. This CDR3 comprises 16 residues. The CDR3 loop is CASSTPSEGISYEQYF. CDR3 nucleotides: TGTGCCAGCAGCACCCCTAGCGAGGGAATCTCATACGAGCAGTACTTC.

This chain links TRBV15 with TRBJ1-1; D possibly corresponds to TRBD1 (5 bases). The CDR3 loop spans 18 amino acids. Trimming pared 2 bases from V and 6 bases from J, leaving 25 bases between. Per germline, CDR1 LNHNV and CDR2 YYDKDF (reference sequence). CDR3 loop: CATSRLGETGLRRAEAFF. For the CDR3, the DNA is TGTGCCACCAGCAGACTTGGGGAAACGGGACTGCGTCGAGCTGAAGCTTTCTTT.

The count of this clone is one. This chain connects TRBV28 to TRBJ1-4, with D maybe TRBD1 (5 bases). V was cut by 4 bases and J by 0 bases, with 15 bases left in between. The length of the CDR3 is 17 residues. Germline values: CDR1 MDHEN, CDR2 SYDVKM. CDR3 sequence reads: CASSSPNTGATNEKLFF. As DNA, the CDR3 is TGTGCCAGCAGTTCCCCTAACACAGGCGCAACTAATGAAAAACTGTTTTTT.

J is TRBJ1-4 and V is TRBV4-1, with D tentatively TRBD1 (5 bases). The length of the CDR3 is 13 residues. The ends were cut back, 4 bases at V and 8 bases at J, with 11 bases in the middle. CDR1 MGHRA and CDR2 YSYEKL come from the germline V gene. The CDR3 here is CASSRNNREKLFF. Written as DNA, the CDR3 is TGCGCCAGCAGCCGAAATAACAGGGAAAAACTGTTTTTT.

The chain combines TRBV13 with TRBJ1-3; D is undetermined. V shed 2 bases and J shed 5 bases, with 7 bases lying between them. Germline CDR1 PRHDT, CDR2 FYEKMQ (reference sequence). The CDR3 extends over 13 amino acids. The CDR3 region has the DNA TGTGCCAGCAGCTTACACAACAGAAACACCATATATTTT. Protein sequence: CASSLHNRNTIYF. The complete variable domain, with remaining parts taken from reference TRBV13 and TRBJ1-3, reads AAGVIQSPRHLIKEKRETATLKCYPIPRHDTVYWYQQGPGQDPQFLISFYEKMQSDKGSIPDRFSAQQFSDYHSELNMSSLELGDSALYFCASSLHNRNTIYFGEGSWLTVV.